This entry is about one T cell receptor beta chain. It lacks a known antigen. Including the terminal cysteine and phenylalanine, the CDR3 comprises 12 residues. No DNA is recorded. The germline V gene (reference sequence) supplies CDR1 LNHNV and CDR2 YYDKDF. The data derive from a study of CXCR3-negative and CXCR3-positive naive CD8 T cells (dated by TCRdb to between 2019 and 2020). Turning to the overall study: In total, about 135 million TRB reads were obtained, corresponding to roughly 1.5 +/- 0.3 million reads per library. Naive subsets from about 5 donors and memory cells from 3 donors were included in the TRBV-TRBJ cluster analysis. Diversity and physicochemical repertoire analyses covered about a dozen donors pooled from two independent experiments. What the authors observed across the whole study: Freshly isolated PBMCs were used for most assays because CXCR3 expression partially decreased after cryopreservation. Because surface CD5, which is linked to self-reactivity in mice, was comparable between the naive subsets, TCR interaction strength was also inferred from TRB CDR3 physicochemical properties. Comparably high repertoire diversity was found in both naive subsets, whereas much lower repertoire diversity was found in memory CD8+ T cells. Similar TRBV-TRBJ usage was shown by naive CXCR3-negative and CXCR3-positive cells from the same donor, whereas distinct patterns were shown by memory cells.

Each CD8+ T cell subset was flow-sorted in triplicate, and a few hundred thousand cells per subset were placed directly into RLT lysis buffer. Peripheral blood mononuclear cells were isolated from buffy coats using standard density gradient centrifugation. Total RNA was extracted from sorted cells with an RNeasy Mini Kit. Sequencing used a NextSeq 550. The Human TCR Profiling Kit (MiLaboratory) was used to prepare UMI-labeled 5' RACE TRB cDNA libraries. The full amount of extracted RNA was used for cDNA synthesis, and the full amount of resulting cDNA was used for PCR amplification. Libraries were prepared in parallel with an identical number of PCR cycles. The original methods were these. About 50,000 +/- 9,200 unique UMI-labeled TRB cDNA molecules per library were extracted with MIGEC and MiXCR, with at least two reads per UMI required. Each library averaged about 40,000 +/- 10,000 functional in-frame TRB CDR3 nucleotide clonotypes without stop codons. Diversity metrics, including normalized Shannon-Wiener and Chao1, were computed in VDJtools after downsampling to 5000 UMI-labeled TRB molecules per sample. VDJtools was used to calculate clonotype-size-weighted physicochemical properties of the central five CDR3 residues, namely interaction energy, strength, volume and Kidera factor 4. TCRdb reprocessed the reads, and each CDR3 protein sequence is entered once, without DNA. The V and J calls and clone size come from TCRdb's table, not from the authors' own analysis. The sample's records list tens of thousands of distinct CDR3 sequences. The ten largest clones represent 13% to 15% of the sample.

The sample comprised memory CD8+ T cells from blood. The sample's cell subset or site label, decoded: conventional CD8+ memory T cells (TMEM), sorted as controls. This TCR derives from a human donor in good health. Some clones in this sample may be carry-over from other donors' samples. Recombination joined TRBV15 with TRBJ2-7. The CDR3 loop reads CATDPKFYEQYF.